The 26 T cell receptor beta chains given below trace back to one sample, sequenced in a study of technical replicates of blood from a few donors. The assay was immunoSEQ multiplex PCR, and TCRdb's table has in-frame clones only and misses some. The sample contains over 80,000 clones, 95% to 97% of which appear only once. The sequencing input was T cells isolated from PBMCs. All receptors derive from a human donor in good health.

The chain employs TRBV7-2 and TRBJ2-5; possibly TRBD1 for D (6 bases). Trimming cost V 5 bases and J 5 bases, with 12 bases left between them. The V gene's germline CDR1 is SGHTA and CDR2 FQGNSA. CDR3 length: 13 residues. CDR3 sequence reads: CASSPQGRETQYF. CDR3 nucleotides: TGTGCCAGCAGCCCACAGGGTCGGGAGACCCAGTACTTC. Filled out from reference TRBV7-2 and TRBJ2-5, the complete variable domain reads GAGVSQSPSNKVTEKGKDVELRCDPISGHTALYWYRQSLGQGLEFLIYFQGNSAPDKSGLPSDRFSAERTGGSVSTLTIQRTQQEDSAVYLCASSPQGRETQYFGPGTRLLVL.

The chain uses TRBV5-4 and TRBJ1-2; D not resolved. V lost 0 bases, J lost 0 bases, and 3 bases lay in between. The CDR3 totals 13 residues. Germline CDR1 reads SGHNT; CDR2 reads YYREEE (reference sequence). The CDR3 DNA reads as TGTGCCAGCAGCTTGGTAACTAACTATGGCTACACCTTC. Protein product: CASSLVTNYGYTF.

V is TRBV7-2 and J is TRBJ1-4; 10 bases are shared with TRBD1. Looked up from germline, CDR1 is SGHTA and CDR2 is FQGNSA. The CDR3 is 15 residues long. V shed 4 bases, J shed 5 bases, and the junction held 4 bases outside the gene matches. CDR3 protein: CASSSPGQGNEKLFF. The CDR3 nucleotides read TGTGCCAGCAGCTCTCCGGGACAGGGGAATGAAAAACTGTTTTTT. The entire variable domain, with the rest obtained from reference TRBV7-2 and TRBJ1-4, is as follows: GAGVSQSPSNKVTEKGKDVELRCDPISGHTALYWYRQSLGQGLEFLIYFQGNSAPDKSGLPSDRFSAERTGGSVSTLTIQRTQQEDSAVYLCASSSPGQGNEKLFFGSGTQLSVL.

The genes are TRBV5-4 and TRBJ1-1; a weak D match, TRBD1 (6 bases). Per the germline V gene, CDR1 is SGHNT and CDR2 is YYREEE (reference sequence). The length of the CDR3 is 16 residues. V lost 4 bases to trimming and J lost 1 base, with 17 bases between them. The CDR3 protein is CASSRILQGPNTEAFF. In DNA form, the CDR3 reads TGTGCCAGCAGCCGGATCTTACAGGGCCCGAACACTGAAGCTTTCTTT.

V usage is TRBV28 and J usage is TRBJ2-6; TRBD1 matches 8 bases. Germline V CDR1 and CDR2: MDHEN, SYDVKM. The J segment lost 2 bases and the V segment lost 2 bases, leaving 8 bases of the junction unmatched. The CDR3 has 18 residues. The CDR3 reads CASSLSGQGLTGANVLTF. CDR3 in DNA: TGTGCCAGCAGTTTAAGCGGACAGGGCCTAACTGGGGCCAACGTCCTGACTTTC. Combining the CDR3 with reference TRBV28 and TRBJ2-6 gives the whole variable domain DVKVTQSSRYLVKRTGEKVFLECVQDMDHENMFWYRQDPGLGLRLIYFSYDVKMKEKGDIPEGYSVSREKKERFSLILESASTNQTSMYLCASSLSGQGLTGANVLTFGAGSRLTVL.

The J gene is TRBJ2-3, the V gene TRBV7-6, with 11 bases identical to TRBD2. CDR1 SGHVS and CDR2 FNYEAQ come from the germline V gene. CDR3 size: 19 residues. V lost 5 bases to trimming and J lost 2 bases; unmatched junction nucleotides: 15. The CDR3 coding sequence is TGTGCCAGCAGCCGCCTAGCGGGAGGAGCCCAAGGATTCACAGATACGCAGTATTTT. Amino acids: CASSRLAGGAQGFTDTQYF.

The chain has TRBV7-3 and TRBJ2-7; 8 bases line up with TRBD1. In germline, CDR1 is SGHTA, CDR2 FQGTGA. This CDR3 is built from 15 residues. The ends lost 2 bases at V and 2 bases at J; junction bases unmatched: 5. This chain's CDR3 is CASSLEGQATYEQYF. The CDR3 bases are TGTGCCAGCAGCTTAGAGGGACAGGCCACCTACGAGCAGTACTTC.

The gene calls are TRBV4-1 and TRBJ2-7, with TRBD2 identical over 11 bases. V was clipped by 4 bases and J by 5 bases; unmatched bases: 4. CDR3 size: 14 residues. The germline gives CDR1 MGHRA, CDR2 YSYEKL. The DNA of the CDR3 is TGCGCCAGCAGCCTCATGACTAGCGGGAACGAGCAGTACTTC. Translated, it gives CASSLMTSGNEQYF.

The chain combines TRBV7-2 with TRBJ1-5; D not resolved. The germline gives CDR1 SGHTA, CDR2 FQGNSA. This CDR3 is built from 12 residues. Trimming pared 5 bases from V and 5 bases from J, leaving 7 bases between. CDR3 region: CASSLPDQPQHF. CDR3 in DNA: TGTGCCAGCAGCCTACCGGATCAGCCCCAGCATTTT.

The CDR3 spells CASSVSGRINEQFF. The CDR3 DNA is TGCGCCAGCAGCGTCAGCGGGAGAATAAATGAGCAGTTCTTC. The V gene is TRBV5-1, the J gene TRBJ2-1; 8 bases fit TRBD2. Germline CDR1 reads SGHRS; CDR2 reads YFSETQ. Trimming removed 4 bases from V and 7 bases from J; junction bases left unmatched: 7. This CDR3 is 14 amino acids long.

The V call is TRBV29-1, the J call TRBJ2-3; 9 bases agree with TRBD1. The CDR3 loop spans 14 amino acids. Looked up from germline, CDR1 is SQVTM and CDR2 is ANQGSEA. Trimming removed 5 bases from V and 1 base from J; junction bases left unmatched: 4. The CDR3 DNA reads TGCAGCGTTCGCAGGACAGGGGGCACAGATACGCAGTATTTT. Translation gives CSVRRTGGTDTQYF.

The chain is built from TRBV4-1 and TRBJ2-5; D gene unclear. CDR3 length: 15 residues. Trimming took off 1 base at V and 4 bases at J, with 13 bases between the two ends. CDR1 is MGHRA and CDR2 is YSYEKL in the germline V gene. CDR3 in DNA: TGCGCCAGCAGCCAAGCAACTACCCTAGGAGAGACCCAGTACTTC. The encoded protein is CASSQATTLGETQYF.

This rearrangement joins TRBV28 to TRBJ2-2; 11 bases agree with TRBD2. The CDR3 spans 15 residues. Germline V gene data show CDR1 as MDHEN and CDR2 as SYDVKM. Trimming took 3 bases from V and 4 from J; bases not matched to a gene: 1. CDR3 sequence: CASSLTSGATGELFF. In nucleotides, the CDR3 is TGTGCCAGCAGTTTGACTAGCGGGGCCACCGGGGAGCTGTTTTTT.

The chain combines TRBV5-1 with TRBJ2-5; 9 nucleotides line up with TRBD2. This CDR3 comprises 15 residues. Trimming at V came to 4 bases and at J to 1 base, leaving 5 bases not matched to a gene. The germline V gene has CDR1 SGHRS and CDR2 YFSETQ. CDR3 loop: CASSVSGSSQETQYF. The CDR3 bases are TGCGCCAGCAGCGTTAGCGGGAGCTCCCAAGAGACCCAGTACTTC. The full variable domain, rest sourced from reference TRBV5-1 and TRBJ2-5, is KAGVTQTPRYLIKTRGQQVTLSCSPISGHRSVSWYQQTPGQGLQFLFEYFSETQRNKGNFPGRFSGRQFSNSRSEMNVSTLELGDSALYLCASSVSGSSQETQYFGPGTRLLVL.

The chain employs TRBV28 and TRBJ1-5, with D uncertain. Trimming took 7 bases from V and 7 from J, leaving 11 bases between them. Germline V gene data show CDR1 as MDHEN and CDR2 as SYDVKM. The CDR3 has 12 residues. The CDR3 DNA reads as TGTGCCAGCACCTCAGGAAGCCAGCCCCAGCATTTT. It specifies CASTSGSQPQHF.

The rearrangement uses TRBV6-5 and TRBJ2-3; the D is unclear. V was clipped by 0 bases and J by 9 bases, with 13 bases between them. This CDR3 spans 14 amino acids. Germline values: CDR1 MNHEY, CDR2 SVGAGI. The CDR3 DNA reads TGTGCCAGCAGTTACTCGATCTCTCAGGAAACGCAGTATTTT. Translation gives CASSYSISQETQYF.

V and J are TRBV27 and TRBJ1-1; tentative D call: TRBD1 (6 bases). Germline V gives CDR1 MNHEY, CDR2 SMNVEV (reference sequence). CDR3 size: 15 residues. Trimming took off 4 bases at V and 1 base at J, with 13 bases between the two ends. The CDR3 here is CASSSRTAKNTEAFF. The CDR3 region has the DNA TGTGCCAGCAGTTCCAGGACAGCTAAGAACACTGAAGCTTTCTTT.

V usage is TRBV5-1 and J usage is TRBJ1-2, with 9 bases that match TRBD1. With V trimmed by 0 bases and J by 3 bases, 3 bases remained unmatched. In germline, CDR1 is SGHRS, CDR2 YFSETQ. The CDR3 runs 15 residues. The CDR3 is CASSLEGQGYYGYTF. The CDR3 region has the DNA TGCGCCAGCAGCTTGGAGGGACAGGGCTACTATGGCTACACCTTC.

The genes are TRBV5-5 and TRBJ2-5; weak D call: TRBD2 (6 bases). Trimming took 0 bases from V and 2 from J, leaving 8 bases between them. CDR1 and CDR2 (germline): SGHKS, YYEKEE (reference sequence). The CDR3 is made up of 14 amino acids. The CDR3 nucleotides are TGTGCCAGCAGCTTGGTGGGAGGTCAAGAGACCCAGTACTTC. It is translated as CASSLVGGQETQYF.

The V and J genes are TRBV2 and TRBJ2-3; D is unresolved. The CDR3 spans 15 residues. V gave up 1 base and J gave up 0 bases, with 8 bases separating them. Germline V gives CDR1 SNHLY, CDR2 FYNNEI. The chain's CDR3 is CASSEGVQSTDTQYF. The CDR3 DNA follows: TGTGCCAGCAGTGAAGGCGTACAGAGCACAGATACGCAGTATTTT.

The rearrangement joins TRBV29-1 to TRBJ2-1; the match to TRBD2 covers 11 bases. This CDR3 comprises 14 residues. Germline V gene sequence: CDR1 SQVTM, CDR2 ANQGSEA. The J segment lost 4 bases and the V segment lost 8 bases, leaving 7 bases of the junction unmatched. This CDR3 reads CSSSGTSGYNEQFF. Written as DNA, the CDR3 is TGCAGCTCATCCGGGACTAGCGGATACAATGAGCAGTTCTTC.

V gene TRBV19 combines with J gene TRBJ2-5, with 9 bases fitting TRBD1. The V gene's germline CDR1 is LNHDA and CDR2 SQIVND (reference sequence). The CDR3 consists of 16 residues. Trimming at V came to 3 bases and at J to 7 bases, leaving 12 bases not matched to a gene. The CDR3, as DNA: TGTGCCAGTAGTATTGGGCCTATCGGGACAGGGCCGACCCAGTACTTC. Its translation is CASSIGPIGTGPTQYF.

The rearrangement uses TRBV19 and TRBJ1-1; D unresolved. V shed 1 base and J shed 0 bases, with 9 bases lying between them. This CDR3 region has 15 residues. Germline loops: CDR1 LNHDA, CDR2 SQIVND (reference sequence). As DNA, the CDR3 is TGTGCCAGTAGTATAGTGGAGGAAATGAACACTGAAGCTTTCTTT. As protein: CASSIVEEMNTEAFF.

This chain joins TRBV20-1 and TRBJ2-7, with D possibly being TRBD2 (5 bases). Trimming left V 6 bases short and J 0 bases short, with 6 bases between. The germline V gene encodes CDR1 DFQATT and CDR2 SNEGSKA (reference sequence). CDR3 length equals 11 residues. CDR3 sequence (DNA): TGCAGTGCGGGAGCCTCCTACGAGCAGTACTTC. Residues: CSAGASYEQYF.

This chain uses TRBV4-3 with TRBJ2-5; D possibly corresponds to TRBD2 (5 bases). The germline V and J ends were trimmed by 0 bases and 7 bases, with 12 bases remaining between them. This CDR3 is built from 14 residues. Germline V lookup: CDR1 LGHNA, CDR2 YSLEER. The CDR3 spells CASSQDRGLGTQYF. Written as DNA, the CDR3 is TGCGCCAGCAGCCAAGATCGGGGTTTGGGGACCCAGTACTTC.

V usage is TRBV6-1 and J usage is TRBJ2-3, with 9 bases matching TRBD2. V dropped 6 bases and J dropped 1; count of bases not matched to a gene: 5. The CDR3 runs 15 residues. Germline V gives CDR1 MNHNS, CDR2 SASEGT. Here the CDR3 DNA reads TGTGCCAGCAGCAGACTAGCGGCTCGCACAGATACGCAGTATTTT. It specifies CASSRLAARTDTQYF.